A selection of T cell receptor beta chains follows, all from one sample in a study of shared clonotypes between healthy human individuals. TCRdb's copy holds only in-frame clones and misses some; the assay was immunoSEQ multiplex PCR. Among about 560,000 clones listed, around three quarters were seen once. Sequenced input: PBMCs. The receptors were sampled from a woman aged 40-49 years in good health. Some clones in this sample may be carry-over from other donors' samples. The CDR3 runs from the conserved cysteine through the conserved F or W.

v_call	j_call	cdr3_length	cdr3_aa
TRBV11-2	TRBJ2-2	16	CASSLGAGGPIGELFF
TRBV28	TRBJ2-7	15	CASSLSKQPHYEQYF
TRBV9	TRBJ2-3	13	CASSVDRVNTQYF
TRBV5-6	TRBJ2-7	15	CAGSLPGTSFYEQYF
TRBV19	TRBJ1-2	12	CASYRENYGYTF
TRBV6-5	TRBJ2-3	16	CASSYSGQGYTDTQYF
TRBV7-9	TRBJ2-7	14	CASNFGGSVYEQYF
TRBV28	TRBJ2-6	14	CASSGREGANVLTF
TRBV19	TRBJ2-3	16	CASSIVGLADTDTQYF
TRBV18	TRBJ2-1	16	CASSPPAGEPDNEQFF
TRBV28	NA	17	CASSLSRAGGGVYEQYF
TRBV2	TRBJ2-5	16	CASSPITGVSQETQYF
TRBV5-8	TRBJ2-3	15	CASSLAGSSTDTQYF
TRBV19	TRBJ2-2	16	CASSFWGQVNTGELFF
TRBV7-2	TRBJ2-2	15	CASSLRDSRTGELFF
TRBV27	TRBJ2-5	14	CASARVGQGETQYF
TRBV6-1	TRBJ2-5	13	CASSEGQQETQYF
TRBV25-1	TRBJ1-1	15	CASSDQGAMNTEAFF
TRBV19	TRBJ1-1	15	CASRLVRQGRTEAFF
TRBV15	TRBJ2-7	15	CATSDRVHLPYEQYF
TRBV6-1	TRBJ2-7	16	CASSERSSVTLNEQYF
TRBV10-1	TRBJ2-1	13	CASSPRQNYEQFF
TRBV2	TRBJ1-3	13	CASSQGPGNTIYF
TRBV11-2	TRBJ2-5	15	CASSLGAGGKETQYF
TRBV5-6	TRBJ1-2	14	CASSLSRPSYGYTF
TRBV30	TRBJ1-1	13	CACSQGWGTEAFF
TRBV7-8	TRBJ2-3	16	CASSLARTGLPDTQYF
TRBV30	TRBJ2-3	15	CAWRAGGASTDTQYF
TRBV7-6	TRBJ1-2	15	CASSFGQGANYGYTF
TRBV18	TRBJ1-4	14	CASSLRGANEKLFF
TRBV15	TRBJ2-3	15	CATSRVAGLGSTQYF
TRBV30	TRBJ2-3	15	CAWSSAGEVTDTQYF
TRBV7-9	TRBJ1-3	15	CASSQGAQAGNTIYF
TRBV5-5	TRBJ1-4	14	CASSPWTGDEKLFF
TRBV7-6	TRBJ1-3	16	CASSLGGTGEGNTIYF
TRBV27	TRBJ2-7	14	CASSLRQASIEQYF
TRBV7-2	TRBJ2-7	15	CASSLGSGGAYEQYF
TRBV10-1	TRBJ2-2	13	CASSVAATGELFF
TRBV7-3	TRBJ2-1	13	CASSLGPYNEQFF
TRBV2	TRBJ1-2	12	CASSEVPYGYTF
TRBV28	TRBJ1-2	11	CASSPQYGYTF
TRBV5-6	TRBJ2-1	15	CASGRGGRVDNEQFF
TRBV30	TRBJ2-3	13	CAWSSAGTDTQYF
TRBV6-4	TRBJ2-3	14	CASSDSGGADTQYF
TRBV7-3	TRBJ1-6	13	CASSPQQGEPLHF